This T cell receptor beta chain appears in the sequencing data of a study of neurological immune-mediated disorders. This clonotype came up many times. Its target is not known. Study findings and constraints: CDR3 amino acid sequences found in expanded clones were never shared across subjects, suggesting private repertoires in all groups.

About 1 million sorted CD4+ or CD8+ T cells made each library. The germline gives CDR1 MDHEN, CDR2 SYDVKM. The CDR3 is 14 amino acids. V lost 5 bases and J 6 bases, leaving 17 bases between the germline ends. 5'RACE employing 10-nucleotide random UMIs yielded the cDNA. In each sequencing run, over 170 million TCR-beta sequences were generated from 15-18 subjects. TCRdb re-derived calls from the 5' RACE reads in MiXCR, one entry per CDR3 protein. The table records around 30,000 distinct CDR3 sequences, just over 4% of them present only once. Sequencing was performed on CD4+ T cells from blood. The chain is built from TRBV28 and TRBJ2-7; D call uncertain. This clonotype originated in a woman in her 40s in good health. This CDR3 is CASSLEMLWGEQYF. DNA for the CDR3: TGTGCCAGCAGTCTCGAGATGCTATGGGGCGAGCAGTACTTC. The full variable domain, completed using reference TRBV28 and TRBJ2-7, is DVKVTQSSRYLVKRTGEKVFLECVQDMDHENMFWYRQDPGLGLRLIYFSYDVKMKEKGDIPEGYSVSREKKERFSLILESASTNQTSMYLCASSLEMLWGEQYFGPGTRLTVT.